Listed here are 24 T cell receptor beta chains from one sample, sequenced in a study of T cell clonotyping in hematopoietic cell transplantation. Repertoires were generated with immunoSEQ multiplex PCR, while TCRdb's copy carries only in-frame clones and drops some. The data contain some 76,000 clones, 95% to 97% of them seen just once; the ten biggest clones take up under 2%. Time point described: recipient sample about 28 days before transplant, after cytoreduction. Material: peripheral blood mononuclear cells, obtained before stem cell transplant. Receptor source: a woman aged 45-60 years with acute myeloid leukemia. Some clones in this sample may be carry-over from other donors' samples.

This clone has only one observation. The V and J genes are TRBV6-5 and TRBJ1-5, with a weak D call TRBD1 (5 bases). Germline V gene data show CDR1 as MNHEY and CDR2 as SVGAGI. The CDR3 runs to 14 residues. Trimming pared 6 bases from V and 0 bases from J, leaving 9 bases between. The CDR3 DNA sequence: TGTGCCAGCAGGGGGGGGTATAGCAATCAGCCCCAGCATTTT. This gives the protein CASRGGYSNQPQHF.

The gene calls are TRBV28 and TRBJ1-1, with D possibly matching TRBD1 (5 bases). This CDR3 contains 14 residues. V lost 6 bases, J lost 0 bases, and 11 bases lay in between. Germline V gene sequence: CDR1 MDHEN, CDR2 SYDVKM. CDR3 sequence (DNA): TGTGCCAGCAGCTCGTCGGGGCTGAACACTGAAGCTTTCTTT. It specifies CASSSSGLNTEAFF.

The rearrangement links TRBV6-5 to TRBJ1-5, with D unclear. The CDR3 totals 14 residues. Trimming pared 6 bases from V and 1 base from J, leaving 10 bases between. Germline assignment: CDR1 MNHEY and CDR2 SVGAGI. The CDR3 is CASRREGSNQPQHF. CDR3 nucleotide sequence: TGTGCCAGCAGGAGGGAGGGCAGCAATCAGCCCCAGCATTTT.

This chain connects TRBV19 to TRBJ1-4, with D unresolved. CDR3 length equals 12 residues. Trimming left V 7 bases short and J 8 bases short, with 11 bases between. Per the germline V gene, CDR1 is LNHDA and CDR2 is SQIVND (reference sequence). The CDR3 loop is CASTDFGEKLFF. DNA for the CDR3: TGTGCCAGTACTGACTTCGGGGAAAAACTGTTTTTT.

The V call is TRBV18, the J call TRBJ2-1; 13 bases map to TRBD2. The CDR3 sequence is 16 residues long. V was pared by 3 bases and J by 8 bases, with 7 bases of the junction left unmatched. CDR1 is KGHSH and CDR2 is LQKENI in the germline V gene. The DNA of the CDR3 is TGTGCCAGCTCACCGCGGACTAGCGGGAGCATGGATGAGCAGTTCTTC. Translated: CASSPRTSGSMDEQFF. Variable domain in full (rest from reference TRBV18 and TRBJ2-1): NAGVMQNPRHLVRRRGQEARLRCSPMKGHSHVYWYRQLPEEGLKFMVYLQKENIIDESGMPKERFSAEFPKEGPSILRIQQVVRGDSAAYFCASSPRTSGSMDEQFFGPGTRLTVL.

The chain is built from TRBV23-1 and TRBJ1-1, with D tentatively TRBD1 (5 bases). Being an ORF, TRBV23-1 has a function that is uncertain. Deletions cut 9 bases from V and 3 bases from J, with 14 bases between. The CDR3 consists of 13 residues. CDR3: CARLVGDHTEAFF. In DNA form, the CDR3 reads TGCGCCAGGTTAGTAGGGGACCACACTGAAGCTTTCTTT.

The chain has TRBV5-4 and TRBJ2-3; D is undetermined. The length of the CDR3 is 17 residues. Germline CDR1 and CDR2: SGHNT and YYREEE (reference sequence). V lost 4 bases, J lost 0 bases, and 18 bases lay in between. The CDR3 reads CASSLPPVSLSTDTQYF. The CDR3 DNA is TGTGCCAGCAGCCTGCCACCAGTTTCCCTTAGCACAGATACGCAGTATTTT.

The CDR3 reads CASNPGGTDTQYF. For the CDR3, the DNA is TGTGCCAGCAACCCCGGGGGCACAGATACGCAGTATTTT. The chain combines TRBV5-5 with TRBJ2-3, with TRBD2 as a possible D gene (5 bases). Germline V gives CDR1 SGHKS, CDR2 YYEKEE (reference sequence). The CDR3 runs to 13 residues. V lost 6 bases and J 1 base, leaving 9 bases between the germline ends.

V and J are TRBV30 and TRBJ1-5; D possibly corresponds to TRBD1 (5 bases). This CDR3 contains 13 residues. Trimming left V 1 base short and J 6 bases short, with 10 bases between. The germline gives CDR1 GTSNPN, CDR2 SVGIG (reference sequence). The chain's CDR3 is CAWSGQGLQPQHF. In DNA, the CDR3 is TGTGCCTGGAGTGGGCAGGGACTTCAGCCCCAGCATTTT.

The genes are TRBV5-1 and TRBJ2-3; TRBD1 might be the D (6 bases). V lost 0 bases and J 5 bases, leaving 13 bases between the germline ends. This CDR3 spans 15 amino acids. CDR1 SGHRS and CDR2 YFSETQ come from the germline V gene. DNA of the CDR3: TGCGCCAGCAGCTTGGAGGGCAGGGGAATAGATACGCAGTATTTT. It translates to CASSLEGRGIDTQYF.

This chain connects TRBV5-1 to TRBJ1-3; unclear D gene. The CDR3 is 12 amino acids. CDR1 and CDR2 (germline): SGHRS, YFSETQ. V lost 6 bases, J lost 2 bases, and 6 bases lay in between. DNA of the CDR3: TGCGCCAGCACCTCTCCTGGAAACACCATATATTTT. This codes for CASTSPGNTIYF.

J is TRBJ2-6 and V is TRBV5-6, with a weak D call TRBD1 (6 bases). The V end lost 5 bases, the J end lost 2 bases, and 14 bases lay between the germline ends. CDR1 is SGHDT and CDR2 is YYEEEE in the germline V gene. The CDR3 extends over 16 amino acids. The CDR3 region has the DNA TGTGCCAGCAGAATTACAGGGTGGGCTGGGGCCAACGTCCTGACTTTC. This gives the protein CASRITGWAGANVLTF.

The chain carries TRBV30 and TRBJ1-4; D remains ambiguous. CDR1 and CDR2 (germline): GTSNPN, SVGIG (reference sequence). V was trimmed by 1 base and J by 8 bases, leaving 17 bases between them. This CDR3 spans 15 amino acids. In DNA, the CDR3 is TGTGCCTGGAGTGCACGCGGGTTCGTCGTGGAAAAACTGTTTTTT. Translating it yields CAWSARGFVVEKLFF.

The chain recombines TRBV10-3 with TRBJ2-5; D remains unclear. The germline CDR1 and CDR2 sequences are ENHRY and SYGVKD. The V end was cut by 8 bases, the J end by 4 bases, with 23 bases between. The CDR3 is 16 residues long. Written as DNA, the CDR3 is TGTGCCATCTCCTATGGCGAGGAATACTGGGGAGAGACCCAGTACTTC. It specifies CAISYGEEYWGETQYF.

The chain recombines TRBV6-4 with TRBJ2-1, with TRBD2 identical over 9 bases. J was trimmed by 5 bases and V by 7 bases; bases with no gene match: 9. This CDR3 has 15 residues. Per germline, CDR1 MRHNA and CDR2 SNTAGT. CDR3 protein: CASTHGGRADNEQFF. CDR3 sequence (DNA): TGTGCCAGCACCCACGGCGGGAGGGCCGACAATGAGCAGTTCTTC.

The gene calls are TRBV27 and TRBJ1-1; D remains ambiguous. Between the trimmed V and J ends, which lost 5 bases and 1 base, there was a span of 8 bases. There are 13 residues in the CDR3. Germline V gene data show CDR1 as MNHEY and CDR2 as SMNVEV (reference sequence). The CDR3: CASSLGWNTEAFF. CDR3 in DNA: TGTGCCAGCAGTCTGGGGTGGAACACTGAAGCTTTCTTT.

The chain is built from TRBV7-6 and TRBJ2-5; 13 bases map to TRBD2. The germline V gene encodes CDR1 SGHVS and CDR2 FNYEAQ. Trimming cost V 5 bases and J 2 bases; bases outside gene matches: 2. The CDR3 sequence is 15 residues long. The CDR3 DNA reads TGTGCCAGCAGCGGACTAGCGGGGGAACAAGAGACCCAGTACTTC. This gives the protein CASSGLAGEQETQYF.

The CDR3 bases are TGCGCCAGCAGCCCGGGACAGGGGAATGAAAAACTGTTTTTT. Translation gives CASSPGQGNEKLFF. The chain recombines TRBV5-1 with TRBJ1-4; 10 bases fit TRBD1. The V and J ends lost 4 bases and 5 bases, in that order; junction bases with no gene match: 2. Germline assignment: CDR1 SGHRS and CDR2 YFSETQ. The CDR3 consists of 14 residues.

The chain is built from TRBV6-1 and TRBJ1-3, with D unresolved. The CDR3 totals 15 residues. V shed 2 bases and J shed 2 bases, with 10 bases lying between them. Germline loops: CDR1 MNHNS, CDR2 SASEGT. The CDR3 DNA is TGTGCCAGCAGTGAACTGGGGAACCCTGGAAACACCATATATTTT. Translation: CASSELGNPGNTIYF.

The chain carries TRBV9 and TRBJ2-5; 8 bases are a match to TRBD1. V lost 0 bases, J lost 5 bases, and 9 bases stayed unmatched. The CDR3 is 16 amino acids. Germline V gene sequence: CDR1 SGDLS, CDR2 YYNGEE. The CDR3 coding sequence is TGTGCCAGCAGCGTAGGTCATGCAGGGGGCCCTGAGACCCAGTACTTC. This gives the protein CASSVGHAGGPETQYF.

V usage is TRBV7-9 and J usage is TRBJ1-1; no clear D. Germline loops: CDR1 SEHNR, CDR2 FQNEAQ (reference sequence). Deletions cut 6 bases from V and 0 bases from J, with 2 bases between. The CDR3 runs to 11 residues. The CDR3 sequence is CASRMNTEAFF. The CDR3 DNA reads TGTGCCAGCAGGATGAACACTGAAGCTTTCTTT.

V is TRBV28 and J is TRBJ2-3; weak D call: TRBD2 (5 bases). This CDR3 has 15 amino acids. Germline lookup yields CDR1 MDHEN and CDR2 SYDVKM. V was trimmed by 3 bases and J by 5 bases, leaving 15 bases between them. CDR3 sequence: CASSFFRRLKDTQYF. CDR3 in DNA: TGTGCCAGCAGTTTTTTTCGGAGGCTAAAAGATACGCAGTATTTT.

This chain joins TRBV29-1 and TRBJ2-1; 11 nucleotides match TRBD2. Germline-derived CDR1 and CDR2 are SQVTM and ANQGSEA. CDR3 length: 18 residues. The V and J ends lost 7 bases and 0 bases, in that order; junction bases with no gene match: 14. CDR3 region: CSARPGLAVISSYNEQFF. The CDR3 DNA sequence: TGCAGCGCAAGACCGGGACTAGCGGTTATCAGCTCCTACAATGAGCAGTTCTTC.

The genes are TRBV2 and TRBJ2-5, with 9 bases identical to TRBD1. V was clipped by 8 bases and J by 4 bases; unmatched bases: 8. Per germline, CDR1 SNHLY and CDR2 FYNNEI. This CDR3 has 14 residues. CDR3 DNA sequence: TGTGCCAGCGGCCGGGACAGGGAGCGAGAGACCCAGTACTTC. This codes for CASGRDRERETQYF.